This TCR beta chain was recorded in a study of OX40 agonist ivuxolimab in advanced cancers. Study background: Patients received ivuxolimab, an intravenous treatment, every 2 weeks at 0.01 to 10 mg/kg. Aged about 20 to 80 with a mean of approximately 60 years, they were approximately 79% male.

TCRdb's copy holds only in-frame clones and misses some; the assay was immunoSEQ multiplex PCR. The sample shows around 87,000 clones, approximately 94% of them seen only once. Trimming cost V 5 bases and J 1 base; bases outside gene matches: 7. This CDR3 region has 15 residues. Germline V gene data show CDR1 as LNHDA and CDR2 as SQIVND (reference sequence). This sequence originates from an adult with an advanced solid tumor such as melanoma, head and neck, liver or kidney cancer. Specimen: CD4+ or CD8+ T cells sorted from blood, collected in a trial of the OX40 agonist ivuxolimab. V gene TRBV19 combines with J gene TRBJ2-7; 8 bases are shared with TRBD1. The CDR3 here is CASSDRGTGSYEQYF. The CDR3 nucleotides are TGTGCCAGTAGTGATCGGGGGACAGGATCCTACGAGCAGTACTTC.